This is a list of T cell receptor beta chains from one sample in a study of T cell repertoires in cytomegalovirus infection. Via MiXCR, TCRdb re-called the reads, giving one row per CDR3 protein. The sample shows 150,000 or so distinct CDR3 sequences, roughly a fifth of them seen only once. The antigens of these receptors remain unknown. Sequencing was performed on CD8+ T cells from cultured PBMCs, taken from culture after CMV antigen stimulation. These receptors were taken from a human donor in good health (CMV status not recorded). Some clones in this sample may be carry-over from other donors' samples. Both conserved end residues are part of each CDR3. Each record gives: CDR3 protein, CDR3 DNA, clone size, J gene, V gene, D gene. D genes are given only for firm matches. The listing skips clone size in some rows; elsewhere it reads once, few, many or a size class.

CASSEEGQGWYEQYF	TGTGCCAGCAGTGAAGAGGGCCAGGGTTGGTACGAGCAGTACTTC	few	TRBJ2-7	TRBV6-1	NA
CASSFGGAGNNEQFF	TGTGCCAGCAGTTTTGGGGGGGCCGGGAACAATGAGCAGTTCTTC	NA	TRBJ2-1	TRBV12-3/TRBV12-4	NA
CSVAQEGWRGNYGYTF	TGCAGCGTTGCCCAAGAGGGGTGGAGGGGGAACTATGGCTACACCTTC	few	TRBJ1-2	TRBV29-1	NA
CASSLAQGRLSGEAFF	TGTGCCAGCAGTTTAGCGCAGGGCCGCCTCAGCGGTGAAGCTTTCTTT	NA	TRBJ1-1	TRBV12-3/TRBV12-4	NA
CASSPWLQGAGNEQFF	TGTGCCAGCAGCCCCTGGTTGCAGGGGGCAGGGAATGAGCAGTTCTTC	NA	TRBJ2-1	TRBV7-2	TRBD1
CAISESFSQGAGQPQHF	TGTGCCATCAGTGAATCGTTTTCACAGGGGGCTGGTCAGCCCCAGCATTTT	few	TRBJ1-5	TRBV10-3	TRBD1
CASSLDRGRGTEAFF	TGTGCCAGCAGCCTCGACAGGGGGCGCGGAACTGAAGCTTTCTTT	NA	TRBJ1-1	TRBV7-2	TRBD1
CASSLGGVRVIFQETQYF	TGTGCCAGCAGCTTAGGTGGGGTGCGTGTGATCTTCCAAGAGACCCAGTACTTC	NA	TRBJ2-5	TRBV7-9	NA
CASSSFRTDTQYF	TGTGCCAGCAGCTCCTTCCGCACAGATACGCAGTATTTT	NA	TRBJ2-3	TRBV7-9	NA
CASSEGDRGRSEKLFF	TGCGCCAGCAGCGAAGGCGACAGGGGAAGGAGTGAAAAACTGTTTTTT	NA	TRBJ1-4	TRBV4-1	TRBD1
CASRLGGQETQYF	TGTGCCAGCAGACTGGGTGGTCAAGAGACCCAGTACTTC	few	TRBJ2-5	TRBV27	NA
CASRRVGDLNYGYTF	TGTGCCAGCAGACGGGTCGGGGACTTGAACTATGGCTACACCTTC	few	TRBJ1-2	TRBV11-2	NA
CASGTGDRAYEQYF	TGTGCCAGTGGGACCGGGGACAGGGCCTACGAGCAGTACTTC	NA	TRBJ2-7	TRBV19	TRBD1
CASSPRGGARGNQPQHF	TGTGCCAGCAGTCCCCGAGGGGGGGCGCGGGGCAATCAGCCCCAGCATTTT	NA	TRBJ1-5	TRBV6-2/TRBV6-3	NA
CASSYFAAASPLHF	TGTGCCAGCAGTTACTTCGCCGCCGCCTCACCCCTCCACTTT	NA	TRBJ1-6	TRBV6-5	NA
CSARGTGTGREQYF	TGCAGTGCTAGGGGAACCGGGACAGGGAGGGAGCAGTACTTC	NA	TRBJ2-7	TRBV20-1	TRBD1
CASTVTGFETQYF	TGTGCCAGCACGGTTACAGGGTTCGAGACCCAGTACTTC	few	TRBJ2-5	TRBV28	NA
CASSPGAVYEQYF	TGTGCCAGCTCACCAGGGGCGGTCTACGAGCAGTACTTC	few	TRBJ2-7	TRBV18	NA
CASSRLKQGLDEQYF	TGTGCCAGCAGCAGATTAAAACAGGGGTTGGACGAGCAGTACTTC	NA	TRBJ2-7	TRBV7-2	TRBD1
CASSSLLNQPQHF	TGTGCCAGCAGTTCCCTTCTCAATCAGCCCCAGCATTTT	NA	TRBJ1-5	TRBV12-3/TRBV12-4	NA
CASSLAGPTEKLFF	TGTGCCAGCAGCTTAGCGGGGCCGACGGAAAAACTGTTTTTT	few	TRBJ1-4	TRBV7-2	NA
CASSALLAGTGNTQYF	TGTGCCAGCAGTGCCTTACTAGCGGGGACGGGAAATACGCAGTATTTT	NA	TRBJ2-3	TRBV12-3/TRBV12-4	TRBD2
CASRVQGTGELFF	TGTGCCAGCAGAGTTCAGGGAACCGGGGAGCTGTTTTTT	NA	TRBJ2-2	TRBV7-2	NA
CASSLSNGLAGVWDTQYF	TGTGCCAGCAGCCTCAGCAACGGACTAGCGGGAGTATGGGATACGCAGTATTTT	NA	TRBJ2-3	TRBV7-2	TRBD2
CASSFTHGTGDEQYF	TGTGCCAGCAGCTTCACTCACGGGACAGGTGACGAGCAGTACTTC	NA	TRBJ2-7	TRBV7-2	TRBD1
CASIDFRGGPYEQYF	TGTGCCAGCATCGACTTCAGGGGGGGGCCTTACGAGCAGTACTTC	NA	TRBJ2-7	TRBV7-2	NA
CASSPKTGIRNEQYF	TGTGCCAGCAGCCCCAAGACAGGGATCCGCAACGAGCAGTACTTC	few	TRBJ2-7	TRBV7-2	TRBD1
CACGDWGNTEAFF	TGCGCCTGCGGGGACTGGGGGAACACTGAAGCTTTCTTT	NA	TRBJ1-1	TRBV10-2	NA
CASSLTGTGSSYEQYF	TGTGCCAGCAGCTTAACAGGGACAGGCTCTAGTTACGAGCAGTACTTC	NA	TRBJ2-7	TRBV7-8	TRBD1
CASSDLLAGDTDTQYF	TGCGCCAGCAGTGACCTACTAGCGGGGGATACAGATACGCAGTATTTT	few	TRBJ2-3	TRBV10-2	TRBD2
CAASGATGANVLTF	TGTGCCGCTTCGGGGGCAACTGGGGCCAACGTCCTGACTTTC	NA	TRBJ2-6	TRBV7-9	NA
CSASDSSYEQYF	TGCAGTGCTTCGGACAGCTCCTACGAGCAGTACTTC	NA	TRBJ2-7	TRBV20-1	NA
CASSLISGGLNEQYF	TGTGCCAGCAGCTTAATCAGCGGGGGGTTAAACGAGCAGTACTTC	few	TRBJ2-7	TRBV7-2	TRBD2
CASSLGGQGSRRETQYF	TGTGCCAGCAGCTTAGGCGGACAGGGGTCGAGGAGGGAGACCCAGTACTTC	few	TRBJ2-5	TRBV7-9	TRBD1
CASRGDTLNQPQHF	TGTGCCAGCAGAGGAGACACCCTCAATCAGCCCCAGCATTTT	NA	TRBJ1-5	TRBV7-9	NA
CASRDEGGGTPSSYNEQFF	TGTGCCAGCAGGGATGAGGGCGGGGGCACCCCGAGCTCCTACAATGAGCAGTTCTTC	NA	TRBJ2-1	TRBV12-3/TRBV12-4	NA
CASSRDLSSYNEQFF	TGTGCCAGCAGTCGAGACTTGAGCTCCTACAATGAGCAGTTCTTC	few	TRBJ2-1	TRBV6-2/TRBV6-3	NA
CASSHKRREDTEAFF	TGTGCCAGCAGTCATAAAAGGAGGGAGGACACTGAAGCTTTCTTT	NA	TRBJ1-1	TRBV28	NA
CASSLSGRALDSVSGYTF	TGTGCCAGCAGCTTATCCGGGAGGGCCTTAGACTCGGTTTCTGGCTACACCTTC	few	TRBJ1-2	TRBV7-2	NA
CASSYRTLPAGQFQETQYF	TGTGCCAGCAGTTACCGTACCCTCCCAGCGGGGCAGTTTCAAGAGACCCAGTACTTC	few	TRBJ2-5	TRBV6-5	TRBD2
CASSEWASGFTDTQYF	TGTGCCAGCAGTGAATGGGCTAGCGGTTTCACAGATACGCAGTATTTT	NA	TRBJ2-3	TRBV2	TRBD2
CATTLGLAGDEQYF	TGTGCCACCACTCTGGGACTAGCAGGCGACGAGCAGTACTTC	many	TRBJ2-7	TRBV5-4	TRBD2
CASSPVTVSYEQYF	TGTGCCAGCTCACCAGTCACTGTCTCCTACGAGCAGTACTTC	few	TRBJ2-7	TRBV18	NA
CASSSLTGQAVSAHSNTGELFF	TGTGCCAGCAGCTCACTTACGGGACAGGCTGTGAGTGCCCATTCGAACACCGGGGAGCTGTTTTTT	few	TRBJ2-2	TRBV7-7	TRBD1
CASITEVNTEAFF	TGTGCCAGCATAACAGAAGTGAACACTGAAGCTTTCTTT	NA	TRBJ1-1	TRBV6-6	NA
CASSQVPVGSYEQYF	TGCGCCAGCAGCCAAGTCCCAGTCGGCTCCTACGAGCAGTACTTC	few	TRBJ2-7	TRBV4-1	NA
CASSQAVPRAYEQYF	TGCGCCAGCAGCCAAGCGGTCCCAAGGGCCTACGAGCAGTACTTC	few	TRBJ2-7	TRBV4-1	NA
CASSLSPNRPANF	TGTGCCAGCAGTTTAAGCCCCAACCGGCCGGCGAACTTC	NA	TRBJ2-7	TRBV27	NA
CASSQVGSSGNEQFF	TGCGCCAGCAGCCAAGTGGGGAGTTCGGGCAATGAGCAGTTCTTC	once	TRBJ2-1	TRBV4-3	NA
CASSQEGASGGRNEQFF	TGCGCCAGCAGCCAAGAAGGAGCTAGCGGGGGTAGGAATGAGCAGTTCTTC	medium-sized	TRBJ2-1	TRBV4-3	TRBD2
CASSPPNEKLFF	TGTGCCAGCAGTCCCCCTAATGAAAAACTGTTTTTT	few	TRBJ1-4	TRBV12-3/TRBV12-4	NA
CASSQDNEETQYF	TGCGCCAGCAGCCAAGATAATGAGGAGACCCAGTACTTC	NA	TRBJ2-5	TRBV4-1	NA
CASSYGEGFSYEQYF	TGTGCCAGCAGTTACGGGGAAGGTTTTAGCTACGAGCAGTACTTC	few	TRBJ2-7	TRBV6-2/TRBV6-3	NA
CASSARGGTLRQYF	TGTGCCAGCAGTGCACGGGGGGGTACCCTTAGGCAGTATTTT	few	TRBJ2-3	TRBV25-1	TRBD2
CASSQEMRGLTEAFF	TGCGCCAGCAGCCAAGAAATGAGGGGGTTGACTGAAGCTTTCTTT	NA	TRBJ1-1	TRBV4-1	NA